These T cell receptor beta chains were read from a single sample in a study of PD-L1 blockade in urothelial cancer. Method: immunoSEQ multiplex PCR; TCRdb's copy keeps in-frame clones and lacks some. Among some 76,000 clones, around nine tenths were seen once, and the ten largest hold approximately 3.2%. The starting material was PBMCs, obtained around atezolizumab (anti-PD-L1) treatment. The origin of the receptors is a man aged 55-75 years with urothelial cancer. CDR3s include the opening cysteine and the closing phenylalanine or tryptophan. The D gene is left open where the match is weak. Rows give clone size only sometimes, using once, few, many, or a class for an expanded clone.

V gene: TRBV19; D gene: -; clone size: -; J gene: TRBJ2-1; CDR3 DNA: TGTGCCAGTAGTATAGTCGAAAGCGATGAGCAGTTCTTC; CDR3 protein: CASSIVESDEQFF
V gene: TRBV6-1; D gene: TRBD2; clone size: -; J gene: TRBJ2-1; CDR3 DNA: TGTGCCAGCAGTGAACTAATAGCGGGTGATTACAATGAGCAGTTCTTC; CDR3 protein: CASSELIAGDYNEQFF
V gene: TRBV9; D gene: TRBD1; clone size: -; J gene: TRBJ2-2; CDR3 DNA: TGTGCCAGCAGCGTCGGGACAGAGTTTGTCACCGGGGAGCTGTTTTTT; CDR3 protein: CASSVGTEFVTGELFF
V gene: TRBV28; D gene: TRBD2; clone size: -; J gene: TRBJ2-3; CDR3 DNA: TGTGCCAGCAGCCCGAGTGCGGGAGGTATTGGAGATACGCAGTATTTT; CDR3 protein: CASSPSAGGIGDTQYF
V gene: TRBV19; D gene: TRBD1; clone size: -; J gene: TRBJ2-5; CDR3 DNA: TGTGCCAGTAGTATTCACGGACAGGGTGACGAGACCCAGTACTTC; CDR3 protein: CASSIHGQGDETQYF
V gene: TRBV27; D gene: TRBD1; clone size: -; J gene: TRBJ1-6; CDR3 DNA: TGTGCCAGCAGTCCTGGGACAGTTAATAATTCACCCCTCCACTTT; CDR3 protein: CASSPGTVNNSPLHF
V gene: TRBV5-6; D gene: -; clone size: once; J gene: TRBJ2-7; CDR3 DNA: TGTGCCAGCAGCTGGGACACCCGGTCTTACGAGCAGTACTTC; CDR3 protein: CASSWDTRSYEQYF
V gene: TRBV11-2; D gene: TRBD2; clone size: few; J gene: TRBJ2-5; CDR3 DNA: TGTGCCAGCAGCTCGGCTAGCGGGGGGAGGGAGACCCAGTACTTC; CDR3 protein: CASSSASGGRETQYF
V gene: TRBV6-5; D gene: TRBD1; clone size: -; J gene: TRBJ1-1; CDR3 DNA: TGTGCCAGCAGCATAACGGACAGGATGAACACTGAAGCTTTCTTT; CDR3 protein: CASSITDRMNTEAFF
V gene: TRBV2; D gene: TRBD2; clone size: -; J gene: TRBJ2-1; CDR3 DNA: TGTGCCAGCACCCGCGGGACTAGCGGGGGGAATGAGCAGTTCTTC; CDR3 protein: CASTRGTSGGNEQFF
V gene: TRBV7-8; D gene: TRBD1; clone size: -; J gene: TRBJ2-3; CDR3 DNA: TGTGCCAGCAGCTTAGCGGGGACAGGGGGCAGGGCAGATACGCAGTATTTT; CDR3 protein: CASSLAGTGGRADTQYF
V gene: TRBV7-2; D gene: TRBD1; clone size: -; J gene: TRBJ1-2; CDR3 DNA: TGTGCCAGCAGCCCGGGGACAGACTTTGTCTATGGCTACACCTTC; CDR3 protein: CASSPGTDFVYGYTF
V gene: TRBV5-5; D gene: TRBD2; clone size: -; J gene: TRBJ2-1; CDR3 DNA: TGTGCCAGCAGCTTATGGGGACTAGCGGGTGCCAATGAGCAGTTCTTC; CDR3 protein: CASSLWGLAGANEQFF
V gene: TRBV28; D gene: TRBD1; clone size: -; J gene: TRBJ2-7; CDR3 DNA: TGTGCCAGCAGGACAGGGGCCTCCTCGTACTCCTACGAGCAGTACTTC; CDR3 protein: CASRTGASSYSYEQYF
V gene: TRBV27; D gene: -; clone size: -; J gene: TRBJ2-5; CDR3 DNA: TGTGCCAGCAGTTTTTGGCTTGGAGAGACCCAGTACTTC; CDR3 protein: CASSFWLGETQYF
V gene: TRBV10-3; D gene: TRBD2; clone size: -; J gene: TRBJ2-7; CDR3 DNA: TGTGCCATCAGCAATTTGGGGGGACTATCCTACGAGCAGTACTTC; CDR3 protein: CAISNLGGLSYEQYF
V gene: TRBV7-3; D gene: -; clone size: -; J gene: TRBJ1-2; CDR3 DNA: TGTGCCAGCAGCTTAAACCCGGGCTATGGCTACACCTTC; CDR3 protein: CASSLNPGYGYTF
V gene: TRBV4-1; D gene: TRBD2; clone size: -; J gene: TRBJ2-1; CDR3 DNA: TGCGCCAGCAGCCAAGAAACAGCGGGACTGTACAATGAGCAGTTCTTC; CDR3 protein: CASSQETAGLYNEQFF
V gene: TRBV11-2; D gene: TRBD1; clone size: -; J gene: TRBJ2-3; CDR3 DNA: TGTGCCAGCAGCTTAATCCCCGGGGACAGGGGCACAGATACGCAGTATTTT; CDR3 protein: CASSLIPGDRGTDTQYF
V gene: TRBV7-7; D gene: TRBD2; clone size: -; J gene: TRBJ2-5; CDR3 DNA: TGTGCCAGCAGCTTTCTAGCGGGAGGGGGAGAGACCCAGTACTTC; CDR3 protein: CASSFLAGGGETQYF
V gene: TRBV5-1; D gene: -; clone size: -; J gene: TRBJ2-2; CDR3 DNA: TGCGCCAGCAGCTTGATTACAGGGACGAACACCGGGGAGCTGTTTTTT; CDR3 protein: CASSLITGTNTGELFF
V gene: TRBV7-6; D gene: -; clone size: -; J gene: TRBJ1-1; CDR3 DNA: TGTGCCAGCAGTTCGGGTTCGATAGCTGAAGCTTTCTTT; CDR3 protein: CASSSGSIAEAFF
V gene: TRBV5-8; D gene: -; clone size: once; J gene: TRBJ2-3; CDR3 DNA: TGTGCCAGCAGCTTGGGGCTTGTCACAGATACGCAGTATTTT; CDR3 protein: CASSLGLVTDTQYF
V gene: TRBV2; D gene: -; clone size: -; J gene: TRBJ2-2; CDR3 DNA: TGTGCCAGCAGGAACAGGGCCACGAACACCGGGGAGCTGTTTTTT; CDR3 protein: CASRNRATNTGELFF
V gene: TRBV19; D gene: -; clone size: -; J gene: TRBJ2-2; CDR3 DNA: TGTGCTGGTGGAGGGGAGGACACCGGGGAGCTGTTTTTT; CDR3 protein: CAGGGEDTGELFF
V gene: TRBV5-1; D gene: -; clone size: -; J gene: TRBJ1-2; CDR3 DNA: TGCGCCAGCAGCCAGGGGAATTCGGGCTATGGCTACACCTTC; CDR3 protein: CASSQGNSGYGYTF
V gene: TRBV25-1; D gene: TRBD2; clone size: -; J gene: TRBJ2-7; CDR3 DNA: TGTGCCAGCTCGTTAGTCGGACTAGTGGGCGAGCAGTACTTC; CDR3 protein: CASSLVGLVGEQYF